A single sample is the source of the 10 T cell receptor beta chains below, sequenced in a study of T-cell reconstitution after alpha-beta-depleted transplantation in children. During its preparation, the TCRbeta library received unique molecular identifiers. TCRdb ran MiXCR on the PCR reads and lists one entry per CDR3 protein. The sample has under 450,000 distinct CDR3 sequences, roughly 13% seen once; the top ten hold about 3.9%. The sample here was PBMCs, taken from the stem cell graft. Source of these receptors: a human donor who donated a stem cell graft to a child with Fanconi anemia.

Many counts were recorded for this clonotype. The chain employs TRBV6-2 or TRBV6-3 and TRBJ1-5; D unclear. The germline V and J ends were trimmed by 2 bases and 9 bases, with 8 bases remaining between them. This CDR3 is 12 amino acids long. CDR1 MNHEY and CDR2 SVGEGT come from the germline V gene. CDR3 coding DNA: TGTGCCAGCAGTTACGGAATGGGGCCCCAGCATTTT. It specifies CASSYGMGPQHF.

The sample holds a few counts of this clonotype. The genes are TRBV6-1 and TRBJ2-2, with D perhaps TRBD2 (6 bases). Between the trimmed V and J ends, which lost 6 bases and 2 bases, there was a span of 13 bases. The CDR3 spans 15 residues. Germline lookup yields CDR1 MNHNS and CDR2 SASEGT. CDR3 nucleotide sequence: TGTGCCAGCAGGGTTCGGCGGGGTAACACCGGGGAGCTGTTTTTT. It yields the protein CASRVRRGNTGELFF.

This clonotype was picked up a small number of times. The chain employs TRBV4-3 and TRBJ2-1; perhaps TRBD1 as D (5 bases). Germline loops: CDR1 LGHNA, CDR2 YSLEER. The V gene lost 0 bases and the J gene lost 8 bases, with 14 bases spanning the gap. The CDR3 runs 15 residues. DNA of the CDR3: TGCGCCAGCAGCCAAGATGGAGCAGGGCTAGATGAGCAGTTCTTC. Residues: CASSQDGAGLDEQFF.

This clonotype was seen a handful of times. V is TRBV10-3 and J is TRBJ2-1, with D possibly matching TRBD2 (6 bases). Between the trimmed V and J ends, which lost 3 bases and 9 bases, there was a span of 15 bases. Germline-derived CDR1 and CDR2 are ENHRY and SYGVKD. The CDR3 has 14 amino acids. CDR3: CAISDSGNGPEQFF. The CDR3 coding sequence is TGTGCCATCAGTGATAGCGGTAACGGTCCTGAGCAGTTCTTC.

This chain's CDR3 is CSASRTGTTPDTQYF. The CDR3 nucleotides are TGCAGTGCTAGCCGGACCGGGACTACACCAGATACGCAGTATTTT. The chain links TRBV20-1 to TRBJ2-3; TRBD2 aligns across 7 bases. Trimming at V came to 3 bases and at J to 4 bases, leaving 10 bases not matched to a gene. CDR3 length: 15 amino acids. From germline, CDR1 is DFQATT and CDR2 SNEGSKA (reference sequence).

Notes on this clonotype: Given the absence of the conserved phenylalanine or tryptophan at the CDR3 end, a read error is likely. The chain is built from TRBV18 and TRBJ2-1; 10 positions agree with TRBD2. Germline V gene lookup returns CDR1 KGHSH and CDR2 LQKENI. V dropped 3 bases and J dropped 12; count of bases not matched to a gene: 14. CDR3 size: 16 residues. The CDR3 here is CASSPNVSSGGSTQFY. The CDR3 bases are TGTGCCAGCTCACCGAATGTGTCTAGCGGGGGTAGTACGCAGTTCTAC.

The chain couples TRBV20-1 to TRBJ2-7; tentatively, D is TRBD1 (5 bases). Deletions cut 4 bases from V and 4 bases from J, with 14 bases between. The CDR3 has 13 residues. Germline V CDR1 and CDR2: DFQATT, SNEGSKA (reference sequence). CDR3 loop: CSATNRSEYEQYV. The CDR3 DNA follows: TGCAGTGCTACCAACAGGAGTGAGTACGAGCAGTACGTC.

This clonotype was observed at least ten times. The chain joins TRBV2 to TRBJ2-5; 8 bases are shared with TRBD1. This CDR3 comprises 15 residues. Trimming took 6 bases from V and 5 from J; bases not matched to a gene: 11. CDR1 is SNHLY and CDR2 is FYNNEI in the germline V gene. The CDR3 DNA reads TGTGCCAGCAGGCTAGGACAGGGAGCTGGGGAGACCCAGTACTTC. Translation: CASRLGQGAGETQYF.

This clonotype came up many times. The rearrangement joins TRBV10-3 to TRBJ2-3, with a weak D call TRBD2 (5 bases). Germline CDR1 ENHRY, CDR2 SYGVKD. The CDR3 has 12 residues. V was trimmed by 5 bases and J by 7 bases, leaving 10 bases between them. CDR3 protein: CAISPGSHTQYF. CDR3 bases: TGTGCCATCAGTCCGGGAAGCCATACGCAGTATTTT.

The chain joins TRBV24-1 to TRBJ1-4, with 10 positions matching TRBD1. The trim removed 4 bases at V and 7 bases at J, leaving 5 bases unmatched. CDR1 and CDR2 (germline): KGHDR, SFDVKD. This CDR3 has 15 residues. In DNA form, the CDR3 reads TGTGCCACCAGTGAATCCGGGACAGGGGTTGAAAAACTGTTTTTT. It encodes CATSESGTGVEKLFF.